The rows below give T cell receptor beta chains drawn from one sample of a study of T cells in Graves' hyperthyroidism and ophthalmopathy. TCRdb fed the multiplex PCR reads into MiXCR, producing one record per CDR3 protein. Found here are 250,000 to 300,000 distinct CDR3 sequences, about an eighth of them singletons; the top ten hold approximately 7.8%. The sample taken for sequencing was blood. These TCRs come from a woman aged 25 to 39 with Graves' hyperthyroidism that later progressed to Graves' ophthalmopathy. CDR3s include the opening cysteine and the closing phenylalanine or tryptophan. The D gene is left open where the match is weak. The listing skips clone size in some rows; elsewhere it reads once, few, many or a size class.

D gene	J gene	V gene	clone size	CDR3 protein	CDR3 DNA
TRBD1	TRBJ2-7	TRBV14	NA	CASSRTGRSYEQYF	TGTGCCAGCAGCCGGACAGGAAGGTCCTACGAGCAGTACTTC
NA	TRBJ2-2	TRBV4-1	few	CASSQGTAITGELFF	TGCGCCAGCAGCCAAGGGACAGCGATCACCGGGGAGCTGTTTTTT
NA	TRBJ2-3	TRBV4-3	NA	CASSQTGADTQYF	TGCGCCAGCAGCCAGACGGGCGCAGATACGCAGTATTTT
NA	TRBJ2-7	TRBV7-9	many	CASNTGIRDEQYF	TGTGCCAGTAACACCGGGATCAGAGACGAGCAGTACTTC
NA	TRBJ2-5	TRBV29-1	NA	CSEGTQYF	TGCAGCGAGGGGACCCAGTACTTC
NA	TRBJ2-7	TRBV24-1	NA	CATSDGTNYEQYF	TGTGCCACCAGTGACGGGACCAATTACGAGCAGTACTTC
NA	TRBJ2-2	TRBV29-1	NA	CSVESSGRNTGELFF	TGCAGCGTTGAAAGTAGCGGCAGAAACACCGGGGAGCTGTTTTTT
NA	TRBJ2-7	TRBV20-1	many	CSALEGRNTEQYF	TGCAGTGCCCTAGAGGGACGGAACACCGAGCAGTACTTC
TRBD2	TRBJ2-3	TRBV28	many	CASSLPFLLIAGGTTDTQYF	TGTGCCAGCAGTTTACCCTTCCTCTTAATAGCGGGAGGGACCACAGATACGCAGTATTTT
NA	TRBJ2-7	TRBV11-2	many	CASSPRLGAYEQYF	TGTGCCAGCAGCCCGCGACTAGGAGCCTACGAGCAGTACTTC
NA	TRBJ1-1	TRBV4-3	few	CASSQVAESEAFF	TGCGCCAGCAGCCAAGTGGCAGAATCTGAAGCTTTCTTT
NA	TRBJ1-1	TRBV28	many	CASSLTHPRAEAFF	TGTGCCAGCAGTTTGACACACCCGAGGGCTGAAGCTTTCTTT
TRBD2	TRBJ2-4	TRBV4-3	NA	CASSQVSGSGFNIQYF	TGCGCCAGCAGCCAGGTTAGCGGGAGCGGTTTCAACATTCAGTACTTC
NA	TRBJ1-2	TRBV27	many	CASSSERKGDYTF	TGTGCCAGCAGTAGCGAAAGGAAGGGCGACTACACCTTC
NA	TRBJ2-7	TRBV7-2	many	CASSRSLGYEQYF	TGTGCCAGCAGTCGAAGTCTCGGCTACGAGCAGTACTTC
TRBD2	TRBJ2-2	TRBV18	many	CASSPTSGVTGELFF	TGTGCCAGCTCACCAACTAGCGGAGTGACCGGGGAGCTGTTTTTT
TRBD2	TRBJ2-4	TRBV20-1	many	CSAAGTSVNIQYF	TGCAGTGCTGCCGGGACTAGCGTGAACATTCAGTACTTC
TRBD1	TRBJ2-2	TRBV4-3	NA	CASSQESWTGENTGELFF	TGCGCCAGCAGCCAAGAATCCTGGACAGGGGAAAACACCGGGGAGCTGTTTTTT
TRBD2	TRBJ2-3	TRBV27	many	CASRELAGGPWGTDTQYF	TGTGCCAGCAGGGAACTAGCGGGAGGGCCGTGGGGCACAGATACGCAGTATTTT